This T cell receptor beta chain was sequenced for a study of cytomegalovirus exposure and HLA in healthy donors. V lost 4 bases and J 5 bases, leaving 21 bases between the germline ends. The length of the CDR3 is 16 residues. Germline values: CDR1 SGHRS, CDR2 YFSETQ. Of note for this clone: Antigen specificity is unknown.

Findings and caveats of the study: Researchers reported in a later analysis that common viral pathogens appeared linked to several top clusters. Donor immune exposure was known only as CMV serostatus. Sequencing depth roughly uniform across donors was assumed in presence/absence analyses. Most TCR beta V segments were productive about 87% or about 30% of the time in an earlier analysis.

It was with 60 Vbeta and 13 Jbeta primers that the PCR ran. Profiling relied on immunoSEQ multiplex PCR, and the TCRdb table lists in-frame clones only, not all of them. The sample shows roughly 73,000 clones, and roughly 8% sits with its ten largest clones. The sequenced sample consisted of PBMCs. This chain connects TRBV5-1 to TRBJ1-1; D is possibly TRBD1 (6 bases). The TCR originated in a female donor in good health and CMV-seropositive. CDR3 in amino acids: CASSPSRGGAWTEAFF. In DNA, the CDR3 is TGCGCCAGCAGCCCATCCCGGGGGGGGGCGTGGACTGAAGCTTTCTTT.